A single count supports the clone carrying this TCR beta chain. Its matching antigen is unknown. TCRdb keeps only in-frame clones here, not all; method: immunoSEQ multiplex PCR. The data contain some 41,000 clones, roughly nine tenths of them singletons. The entry originates in a study of T cells in localized non-small cell lung cancer. The study, taken as a whole, reports: Measurement of T cell clonality placed uninvolved adjacent lung highest, above the level in tumor. A higher density of T cells in blood coincided with extended overall survival. In adjacent lung, a median roughly 57 of the top 100 tumor clones were found.

The CDR3 length is 15 residues. Germline V gives CDR1 SGDLS, CDR2 YYNGEE. The V end was cut by 1 base, the J end by 4 bases, with 14 bases between. V gene TRBV9 combines with J gene TRBJ2-5; D may be TRBD1 or TRBD2 (6 bases each). The sequence was collected from a woman aged 35 to 70 with stage II lung adenocarcinoma. The sample here was PBMCs, taken before any cancer treatment. The CDR3 protein is CASSVRMGGPETQYF. The CDR3 nucleotides are TGTGCCAGCAGCGTACGAATGGGGGGCCCAGAGACCCAGTACTTC.